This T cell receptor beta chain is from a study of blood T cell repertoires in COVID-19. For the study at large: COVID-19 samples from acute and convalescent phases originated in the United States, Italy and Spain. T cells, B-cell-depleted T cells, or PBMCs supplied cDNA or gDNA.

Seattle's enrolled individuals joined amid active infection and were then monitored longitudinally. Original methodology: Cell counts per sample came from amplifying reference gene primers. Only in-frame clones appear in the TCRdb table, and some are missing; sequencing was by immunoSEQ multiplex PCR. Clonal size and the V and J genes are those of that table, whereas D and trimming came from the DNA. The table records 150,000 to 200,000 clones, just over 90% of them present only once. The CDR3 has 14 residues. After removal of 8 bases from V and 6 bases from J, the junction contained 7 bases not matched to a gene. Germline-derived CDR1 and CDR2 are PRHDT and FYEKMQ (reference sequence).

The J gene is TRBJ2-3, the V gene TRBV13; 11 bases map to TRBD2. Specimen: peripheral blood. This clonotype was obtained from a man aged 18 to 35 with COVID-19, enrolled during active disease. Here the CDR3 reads CASLLAGVRDTQYF. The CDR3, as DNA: TGTGCCAGCCTACTAGCGGGAGTCAGGGATACGCAGTATTTT.